These 2 T cell receptor beta chains originate from one sample sequenced in a study of Tregs in tolerant kidney transplant recipients. Some clones are missing from TCRdb's copy, which holds only in-frame ones; the method was immunoSEQ multiplex PCR. The table lists about 72,000 clones, roughly 92% of them singletons. The material sequenced was CD8+ T cells from blood, taken before the transplant. Every receptor here comes from a human donor who received a combined kidney and bone marrow transplant.

The rearrangement joins TRBV7-3 to TRBJ2-7, with 11 nucleotides matching TRBD2. There are 15 residues in the CDR3. Unmatched junction bases numbered 1, after V lost 2 bases and J lost 1 base. Germline V gene sequence: CDR1 SGHTA, CDR2 FQGTGA. In nucleotides, the CDR3 is TGTGCCAGCAGCTTACTAGCGGGGGGTTCCTACGAGCAGTACTTC. It yields the protein CASSLLAGGSYEQYF.

For this clone: Germline is not matched at one junction end, which may reflect a read error. The chain recombines TRBV29-1 with TRBJ1-1; TRBD1 aligns across 7 bases. Germline V lookup: CDR1 SQVTM, CDR2 ANQGSEA. The CDR3 is 14 amino acids. The CDR3: CSAEGTAAHTEAFF. The CDR3 region has the DNA TGCAGCGCTGAAGGGACAGCCGCTCACACTGAAGCTTTCTTT.